One sample yielded the 32 T cell receptor beta chains listed below, sequenced in a study of CD8+ T cells in alopecia areata. Extracted RNA was reverse transcribed into cDNA, the sequencing template. The method was immunoSEQ multiplex PCR; TCRdb's version includes in-frame clones alone and lacks a portion of them. The sample holds about 150,000 clones, approximately 45% seen once. The source material was CD4+ T cells sorted from blood. These receptors were collected from a human donor with alopecia areata.

The CDR3 is CSVGRADGYTF. The CDR3 bases are TGCAGCGTCGGACGGGCGGATGGCTACACCTTC. The gene calls are TRBV29-1 and TRBJ1-2; D is ambiguous. Germline V lookup: CDR1 SQVTM, CDR2 ANQGSEA. This CDR3 is built from 11 residues. Trimming pared 6 bases from V and 6 bases from J, leaving 11 bases between.

The chain employs TRBV7-6 and TRBJ2-3, with TRBD2 matching over 10 bases. With V trimmed by 5 bases and J by 5 bases, 7 bases remained unmatched. Germline V gene lookup returns CDR1 SGHVS and CDR2 FNYEAQ. The CDR3 sequence is 15 residues long. CDR3 amino acids: CASSQTWTSGDTQYF. The CDR3 nucleotides are TGTGCCAGCAGCCAGACCTGGACTAGCGGAGATACGCAGTATTTT.

The chain has TRBV29-1 and TRBJ2-7; D is perhaps TRBD1 (6 bases). V was shortened by 4 bases and J by 2 bases, with 15 bases between the two germline ends. The CDR3 spans 14 residues. Looked up from germline, CDR1 is SQVTM and CDR2 is ANQGSEA. CDR3 DNA: TGCAGCGTTGTACGAGGACAGCACACCTACGAGCAGTACTTC. This translates into CSVVRGQHTYEQYF.

This sequence joins TRBV30 and TRBJ2-2, with 8 bases that match TRBD1. The CDR3 has 14 amino acids. CDR1 is GTSNPN and CDR2 is SVGIG in the germline V gene (reference sequence). V lost 8 bases to trimming and J lost 5 bases; unmatched junction nucleotides: 10. This CDR3 reads CAKGRTGLTGELFF. DNA of the CDR3: TGTGCCAAGGGAAGGACAGGGTTAACCGGGGAGCTGTTTTTT.

The chain carries TRBV28 and TRBJ2-2, with 7 bases that match TRBD1. The CDR3 is 17 residues long. Germline V CDR1 and CDR2: MDHEN, SYDVKM. J gave up 6 bases and V 4 bases, and 14 bases lay outside the gene matches. Here the CDR3 DNA reads TGTGCCAGCAGTTCCCTGAGACAGGGAAGCTGGTCCGGGGAGCTGTTTTTT. Translation: CASSSLRQGSWSGELFF.

The chain links TRBV5-1 to TRBJ2-7; TRBD1 agrees at 10 bases. This CDR3 has 15 residues. The germline V gene encodes CDR1 SGHRS and CDR2 YFSETQ. V lost 5 bases, J lost 3 bases, and 8 bases stayed unmatched. The CDR3 DNA sequence: TGCGCCAGCAGACCTCCGGGACAGGGGCACTACGAGCAGTACTTC. It translates to CASRPPGQGHYEQYF.

The chain uses TRBV28 and TRBJ2-1; TRBD2 matches 8 bases. V lost 4 bases and J lost 6; bases outside the gene matches: 8. Germline values: CDR1 MDHEN, CDR2 SYDVKM. The CDR3 totals 15 residues. DNA of the CDR3: TGTGCCAGCAGTTCTAGCGGGCCGTCTCCCAATGAGCAGTTCTTC. This gives the protein CASSSSGPSPNEQFF.

The V gene is TRBV27, the J gene TRBJ1-3, with no clear D. The CDR3 totals 13 residues. Looked up from germline, CDR1 is MNHEY and CDR2 is SMNVEV (reference sequence). Trimming cost V 3 bases and J 8 bases, with 11 bases left between them. CDR3 sequence: CASSFSEKDTIYF. Here the CDR3 DNA reads TGTGCCAGCAGTTTCTCGGAAAAGGACACCATATATTTT.

This chain joins TRBV5-6 and TRBJ2-4, with no clear D. The V gene's germline CDR1 is SGHDT and CDR2 YYEEEE. CDR3 size: 14 residues. Trimming removed 4 bases at V and 0 bases at J, with 8 bases between. CDR3 DNA sequence: TGTGCCAGCAGCACGGTGGGAGCCAAAAACATTCAGTACTTC. This encodes CASSTVGAKNIQYF.

The chain recombines TRBV29-1 with TRBJ2-1; 11 nucleotides line up with TRBD2. This CDR3 region has 13 residues. Germline CDR1 reads SQVTM; CDR2 reads ANQGSEA. V lost 2 bases to trimming and J lost 7 bases; unmatched junction nucleotides: 1. CDR3 amino acids: CSVERLAGNEQFF. CDR3 sequence (DNA): TGCAGCGTTGAAAGACTAGCGGGGAATGAGCAGTTCTTC.

A few counts support this clone. The chain uses TRBV2 and TRBJ2-3; no firm D call. This CDR3 comprises 11 residues. V lost 4 bases and J lost 6, with 5 bases in between. The V gene's germline CDR1 is SNHLY and CDR2 FYNNEI. The CDR3 loop reads CASSGEDTQYF. The CDR3 DNA reads TGTGCCAGCAGTGGAGAGGATACGCAGTATTTT.

This chain links TRBV29-1 with TRBJ2-7; 7 bases are shared with TRBD1. Germline CDR1 is SQVTM and CDR2 is ANQGSEA. The CDR3 is 12 residues long. Unmatched junction bases numbered 9, after V lost 8 bases and J lost 5 bases. The CDR3 region is CSTRQGRHEQYF. CDR3 coding DNA: TGCAGCACTAGACAGGGTCGGCACGAGCAGTACTTC.

The chain employs TRBV30 and TRBJ2-5; D might be TRBD1 (5 bases). There are 13 residues in the CDR3. Trimming removed 1 base from V and 6 bases from J, with 12 bases in between. Per germline, CDR1 GTSNPN and CDR2 SVGIG (reference sequence). DNA of the CDR3: TGTGCCTGGAGTGGGGGCCTGATAAAGACCCAGTACTTC. Its protein product is CAWSGGLIKTQYF.

The rearrangement uses TRBV29-1 and TRBJ1-4; 7 nucleotides line up with TRBD1. Germline V CDR1 and CDR2: SQVTM, ANQGSEA. The ends lost 4 bases at V and 10 bases at J; junction bases unmatched: 9. The CDR3 contains 13 residues. CDR3 nucleotide sequence: TGCAGCGTTGCCCGGACAGGTTATAGAAAACTGTTTTTT. Translation gives CSVARTGYRKLFF.

The gene calls are TRBV11-2 and TRBJ2-6; D is possibly TRBD2 (6 bases). Trimming shortened V by 3 bases and J by 4 bases, and 19 bases separated the two germline ends. Looked up from germline, CDR1 is SGHAT and CDR2 is FQNNGV. The CDR3 loop spans 18 amino acids. CDR3 protein: CASSFREGGATGANVLTF. Here the CDR3 DNA reads TGTGCCAGCAGCTTCAGGGAAGGAGGGGCAACAGGGGCCAACGTCCTGACTTTC.

This clone was recorded a few times. V gene TRBV2 combines with J gene TRBJ2-1; 16 bases map to TRBD2. Germline CDR1 is SNHLY and CDR2 is FYNNEI. V was clipped by 3 bases and J by 9 bases; unmatched bases: 5. This CDR3 comprises 16 residues. The CDR3 protein is CASSEGLAGGSIEQFF. CDR3 coding DNA: TGTGCCAGCAGTGAGGGACTAGCGGGAGGGTCCATTGAGCAGTTCTTC.

The chain employs TRBV29-1 and TRBJ2-3; D is tentatively TRBD1 or TRBD2 (5 bases each). The germline CDR1 and CDR2 sequences are SQVTM and ANQGSEA. This CDR3 has 17 amino acids. V gave up 4 bases and J gave up 11 bases, with 31 bases separating them. This CDR3 reads CSVAILGTGPLKVGQYF. Here the CDR3 DNA reads TGCAGCGTTGCGATCTTAGGGACGGGACCGCTTAAGGTGGGGCAGTATTTT.

The chain recombines TRBV29-1 with TRBJ1-1; 7 nucleotides line up with TRBD1. Germline CDR1 SQVTM, CDR2 ANQGSEA. This CDR3 spans 12 amino acids. With V trimmed by 6 bases and J by 1 base, 2 bases remained unmatched. CDR3 sequence: CSVTGPNTEAFF. The CDR3 nucleotides are TGCAGCGTGACAGGGCCGAACACTGAAGCTTTCTTT.

The V and J genes are TRBV29-1 and TRBJ2-4; D is uncertain. CDR3 length: 16 amino acids. Germline lookup yields CDR1 SQVTM and CDR2 ANQGSEA. Trimming stripped 0 bases from V and 0 bases from J, with 12 bases between. Here the CDR3 reads CSVEDPGALAKNIQYF. The CDR3 nucleotides are TGCAGCGTTGAAGATCCCGGAGCACTAGCCAAAAACATTCAGTACTTC. Using reference TRBV29-1 and TRBJ2-4 for the parts outside the CDR3, the full variable domain is SAVISQKPSRDICQRGTSLTIQCQVDSQVTMMFWYRQQPGQSLTLIATANQGSEATYESGFVIDKFPISRPNLTFSTLTVSNMSPEDSSIYLCSVEDPGALAKNIQYFGAGTRLSVL.

This sequence joins TRBV30 and TRBJ1-3, with no clear D. This CDR3 comprises 12 residues. Trimming pared 2 bases from V and 8 bases from J, leaving 10 bases between. The germline CDR1 and CDR2 sequences are GTSNPN and SVGIG (reference sequence). Here the CDR3 DNA reads TGTGCCTGGAGTTTGACCCTGGACACCATATATTTT. It encodes CAWSLTLDTIYF.

The J gene is TRBJ2-3, the V gene TRBV29-1, with a tentative D call TRBD1 (6 bases). The germline V gene encodes CDR1 SQVTM and CDR2 ANQGSEA. This CDR3 contains 15 residues. Trimming took off 0 bases at V and 5 bases at J, with 15 bases between the two ends. Written as DNA, the CDR3 is TGCAGCGTTGAAGATCTTACAGGGAGTCAAGATACGCAGTATTTT. Residues: CSVEDLTGSQDTQYF.

This chain uses TRBV14 with TRBJ2-7, with 8 bases aligning to TRBD1. V trimming: 1 base; J trimming: 0 bases; junction bases outside the gene matches: 11. The germline V gene has CDR1 SGHDN and CDR2 FVKESK. The CDR3 sequence is 18 residues long. The CDR3 sequence: CASSQGGQAFHPSYEQYF. The CDR3 DNA follows: TGTGCCAGCAGCCAAGGGGGACAGGCGTTCCATCCCTCCTACGAGCAGTACTTC.

This clone was seen a few times. This chain joins TRBV25-1 and TRBJ1-2; 10 bases match TRBD1. The CDR3 contains 14 residues. Germline V CDR1 and CDR2: MGHDK, SYGVNS. V lost 8 bases, J lost 8 bases, and 11 bases stayed unmatched. The CDR3 loop reads CASRTGGHRGGYTF. The CDR3 nucleotides read TGTGCCAGCCGGACAGGGGGACATCGTGGAGGCTACACCTTC.

This clone was detected a few times. The chain uses TRBV29-1 and TRBJ2-3; TRBD2 agrees at 10 bases. V dropped 6 bases and J dropped 5; count of bases not matched to a gene: 8. The germline gives CDR1 SQVTM, CDR2 ANQGSEA. The CDR3 sequence is 14 residues long. CDR3 coding DNA: TGCAGCGTCACGGGACTAGCGTCGGGAGATACGCAGTATTTT. Amino acids: CSVTGLASGDTQYF.

The rearrangement joins TRBV5-1 to TRBJ2-7; unclear D gene. The CDR3 loop spans 15 amino acids. Germline CDR1 and CDR2: SGHRS and YFSETQ. V was cut by 5 bases and J by 1 base, with 16 bases left in between. The CDR3 nucleotides read TGCGCCAGCAGTCTCGAAAGTCTACCGTCCTACGAGCAGTACTTC. Amino acids: CASSLESLPSYEQYF.

The chain links TRBV29-1 to TRBJ1-2; 8 bases are shared with TRBD1. V trimming: 3 bases; J trimming: 3 bases; junction bases outside the gene matches: 3. CDR1 and CDR2 (germline): SQVTM, ANQGSEA. There are 13 residues in the CDR3. In DNA, the CDR3 is TGCAGCGTTGAGGACAGGGTATACTATGGCTACACCTTC. Protein: CSVEDRVYYGYTF.

The V gene is TRBV7-8, the J gene TRBJ2-5; 8 bases are shared with TRBD1. Germline CDR1 is SGHVS and CDR2 is FQNEAQ. CDR3 length equals 15 residues. The V segment lost 4 bases and the J segment 5 bases; nucleotides outside the gene matches: 9. CDR3 residues: CASSSTGALPETQYF. CDR3 bases: TGTGCCAGCAGCTCGACAGGGGCCCTTCCCGAGACCCAGTACTTC.

This clone has more than one count but fewer than ten. The V and J genes are TRBV28 and TRBJ2-1, with 13 bases that match TRBD2. Germline V CDR1 and CDR2: MDHEN, SYDVKM. V trimming: 6 bases; J trimming: 9 bases; junction bases outside the gene matches: 5. This CDR3 has 14 amino acids. CDR3 loop: CASRGLAGVTEQFF. The CDR3 DNA follows: TGTGCCAGCAGAGGACTAGCGGGAGTCACTGAGCAGTTCTTC.

The V and J genes are TRBV30 and TRBJ2-1; 14 positions agree with TRBD2. From germline, CDR1 is GTSNPN and CDR2 SVGIG (reference sequence). The CDR3 consists of 14 residues. CDR3 in amino acids: CARGLAGATGEQFF. In DNA form, the CDR3 reads TGTGCGAGGGGACTAGCGGGAGCCACGGGCGAGCAGTTCTTC.

The V gene is TRBV27, the J gene TRBJ2-5; D unresolved. CDR1 and CDR2 from the germline V gene are MNHEY and SMNVEV (reference sequence). The CDR3 is 11 residues long. With 6 bases removed from V and 6 bases from J, the gap between germline ends came to 8 bases. CDR3 DNA sequence: TGTGCCAGCAGAGTCGGACAGACCCAGTACTTC. Translation: CASRVGQTQYF.

The chain joins TRBV28 to TRBJ2-1; TRBD1 aligns across 9 bases. Trimming took 4 bases from V and 8 from J; bases not matched to a gene: 0. The germline V gene has CDR1 MDHEN and CDR2 SYDVKM. The CDR3 is 12 residues long. The CDR3 loop is CASSWTGDEQFF. For the CDR3, the DNA is TGTGCCAGCAGTTGGACAGGGGATGAGCAGTTCTTC.

At least ten counts were recorded for this clone. The chain couples TRBV19 to TRBJ1-1; D gene uncertain. V lost 9 bases to trimming and J lost 4 bases, with 15 bases between them. This CDR3 is 13 amino acids long. Germline lookup yields CDR1 LNHDA and CDR2 SQIVND (reference sequence). CDR3 bases: TGTGCCAGCCTAGAATGGGGTGGCACTGAAGCTTTCTTT. It codes for CASLEWGGTEAFF. Filled out from reference TRBV19 and TRBJ1-1, the complete variable domain reads DGGITQSPKYLFRKEGQNVTLSCEQNLNHDAMYWYRQDPGQGLRLIYYSQIVNDFQKGDIAEGYSVSREKKESFPLTVTSAQKNPTAFYLCASLEWGGTEAFFGQGTRLTVV.